Below are 20 T cell receptor beta chains sequenced from a single sample in a study of T cell clones after liver transplantation. Data came from immunoSEQ multiplex PCR; TCRdb stores just in-frame clones and leaves some out. The sample lists some 23,000 clones, 69% occurring once. The specimen was CD4+ T cells from blood, collected before liver transplant. The receptor source for this set is a human donor who received a liver transplant.

With respect to this clone: Other DNA sequences in this specimen translate into the identical CDR3. The V gene is TRBV28, the J gene TRBJ2-5, with 9 nucleotides matching TRBD1. Germline V gives CDR1 MDHEN, CDR2 SYDVKM. The CDR3 spans 14 residues. V gave up 6 bases and J gave up 5 bases; unmatched junction bases: 7. In DNA, the CDR3 is TGTGCCAGCAGCCGGGGACAGGGAAGGGAGACCCAGTACTTC. Its translation: CASSRGQGRETQYF.

The chain has TRBV29-1 and TRBJ1-1; D not resolved. Trimming removed 4 bases at V and 3 bases at J, with 9 bases between. The CDR3 spans 12 residues. Germline CDR1 SQVTM, CDR2 ANQGSEA. The CDR3 DNA reads as TGCAGCGTTGTTCTAGGGCACACTGAAGCTTTCTTT. Translated: CSVVLGHTEAFF.

This clone was counted a single time. This chain links TRBV11-2 with TRBJ1-4, with a possible D match to TRBD1 (6 bases). This CDR3 comprises 15 residues. V was shortened by 5 bases and J by 2 bases, with 12 bases between the two germline ends. Germline V CDR1 and CDR2: SGHAT, FQNNGV. CDR3 sequence: CASSLTGSTNEKLFF. DNA for the CDR3: TGTGCCAGCAGCCTAACAGGGAGTACTAATGAAAAACTGTTTTTT.

The gene calls are TRBV6-5 and TRBJ1-2; TRBD1 matches 10 bases. CDR1 is MNHEY and CDR2 is SVGAGI in the germline V gene. There are 14 residues in the CDR3. J lost 7 bases, V lost 5 bases, and 7 bases had no gene match. The CDR3 bases are TGTGCCAGCAGTAGACAGGGGGCAGTTCCTGGCTACACCTTC. The encoded protein is CASSRQGAVPGYTF.

The rearrangement uses TRBV15 and TRBJ2-1; maybe TRBD2 (7 bases). Trimming took 1 base from V and 1 from J, leaving 11 bases between them. Germline V gives CDR1 LNHNV, CDR2 YYDKDF (reference sequence). CDR3 size: 16 residues. This chain's CDR3 is CATSRGKGGSYNEQFF. CDR3 coding DNA: TGTGCCACCAGCAGAGGGAAGGGGGGGTCCTACAATGAGCAGTTCTTC.

J is TRBJ1-1 and V is TRBV30, with a possible D match to TRBD1 (6 bases). This CDR3 has 12 residues. Per the germline V gene, CDR1 is GTSNPN and CDR2 is SVGIG (reference sequence). Deletions cut 3 bases from V and 6 bases from J, with 11 bases between. CDR3 region: CAWRGDTPEAFF. For the CDR3, the DNA is TGTGCCTGGAGGGGGGACACTCCTGAAGCTTTCTTT.

The table lists this clone with a count of one. The chain combines TRBV9 with TRBJ2-1, with 9 bases fitting TRBD2. The CDR3 covers 15 residues. V lost 2 bases, J lost 4 bases, and 4 bases stayed unmatched. CDR1 is SGDLS, CDR2 YYNGEE, per germline. The CDR3 here is CASSVGAGGYNEQFF. CDR3 sequence (DNA): TGTGCCAGCAGCGTTGGGGCGGGAGGGTACAATGAGCAGTTCTTC.

The chain is built from TRBV28 and TRBJ1-2; D is perhaps TRBD1 (5 bases). The CDR3 has 14 amino acids. Deletions cut 6 bases from V and 4 bases from J, with 15 bases between. Germline V gene data show CDR1 as MDHEN and CDR2 as SYDVKM. CDR3 region: CASSSTRGGYGYTF. The CDR3 DNA is TGTGCCAGCAGCTCAACTCGGGGGGGCTATGGCTACACCTTC.

The chain links TRBV30 to TRBJ2-3, with D uncertain. This CDR3 is 12 amino acids long. Per germline, CDR1 GTSNPN and CDR2 SVGIG (reference sequence). Between the trimmed V and J ends, which lost 4 bases and 0 bases, there was a span of 5 bases. The CDR3 coding sequence is TGTGCCTGGACTCCCAGCACAGATACGCAGTATTTT. Amino acids: CAWTPSTDTQYF.

In its sample, this clone was seen once. The CDR3 is CASSLSGVSTDTQYF. The CDR3 DNA follows: TGTGCCAGCAGCCTTAGCGGGGTCAGCACAGATACGCAGTATTTT. The V call is TRBV7-9, the J call TRBJ2-3; 8 positions agree with TRBD2. Germline values: CDR1 SEHNR, CDR2 FQNEAQ (reference sequence). V lost 5 bases to trimming and J lost 0 bases; unmatched junction nucleotides: 4. This CDR3 contains 15 residues. Full variable domain (missing parts from reference TRBV7-9 and TRBJ2-3): DTGVSQNPRHKITKRGQNVTFRCDPISEHNRLYWYRQTLGQGPEFLTYFQNEAQLEKSRLLSDRFSAERPKGSFSTLEIQRTEQGDSAMYLCASSLSGVSTDTQYFGPGTRLTVL.

The J gene is TRBJ2-5, the V gene TRBV5-4; unclear D gene. Germline V gene data show CDR1 as SGHNT and CDR2 as YYREEE (reference sequence). Between the trimmed V and J ends, which lost 5 bases and 1 base, there was a span of 3 bases. The CDR3 extends over 11 amino acids. The CDR3 here is CASSIQETQYF. CDR3 nucleotide sequence: TGTGCCAGCAGTATCCAAGAGACCCAGTACTTC.

This clone has more than one count but fewer than ten. The rearrangement uses TRBV28 and TRBJ2-2, with 8 nucleotides matching TRBD1. CDR3 length: 14 amino acids. Trimming at V came to 6 bases and at J to 7 bases, leaving 7 bases not matched to a gene. CDR1 is MDHEN, CDR2 SYDVKM, per germline. CDR3 residues: CASSRTGGNGELFF. In nucleotides, the CDR3 is TGTGCCAGCAGCCGAACAGGGGGGAACGGGGAGCTGTTTTTT.

The rearrangement joins TRBV28 to TRBJ2-7; 9 bases agree with TRBD2. CDR1 is MDHEN, CDR2 SYDVKM, per germline. The CDR3 runs to 16 residues. V gave up 6 bases and J gave up 2 bases; unmatched junction bases: 11. CDR3 amino acids: CASSPSLAGIAYEQYF. The CDR3 DNA reads TGTGCCAGCAGCCCTTCCCTAGCGGGGATAGCCTACGAGCAGTACTTC.

This clone was observed a single time. V is TRBV6-6 and J is TRBJ1-1; TRBD1 aligns across 7 bases. This CDR3 is 13 amino acids long. J gave up 5 bases and V 2 bases, and 2 bases lay outside the gene matches. Germline V gene lookup returns CDR1 MNHNY and CDR2 SVGAGI (reference sequence). This CDR3 reads CASSYQGGTEAFF. The CDR3 coding sequence is TGTGCCAGCAGTTACCAGGGGGGGACTGAAGCTTTCTTT.

The chain couples TRBV5-1 to TRBJ2-1; TRBD2 matches at 12 bases. The CDR3 covers 17 residues. Germline V gene lookup returns CDR1 SGHRS and CDR2 YFSETQ. V lost 4 bases and J lost 5; bases outside the gene matches: 10. CDR3 nucleotide sequence: TGCGCCAGCAGCCCCCCTACTAGCGGGGGGCCAAACAATGAGCAGTTCTTC. This codes for CASSPPTSGGPNNEQFF.

This clone came up a few times. V and J are TRBV9 and TRBJ2-3, with 8 bases that match TRBD2. V was clipped by 3 bases and J by 5 bases; unmatched bases: 8. The CDR3 has 15 residues. Germline V gives CDR1 SGDLS, CDR2 YYNGEE. The CDR3 bases are TGTGCCAGCAGCGCCCTTAGCGGGGTTAGAGATACGCAGTATTTT. This gives the protein CASSALSGVRDTQYF. The complete variable domain, with remaining parts taken from reference TRBV9 and TRBJ2-3, reads DSGVTQTPKHLITATGQRVTLRCSPRSGDLSVYWYQQSLDQGLQFLIQYYNGEERAKGNILERFSAQQFPDLHSELNLSSLELGDSALYFCASSALSGVRDTQYFGPGTRLTVL.

This chain connects TRBV30 to TRBJ2-2, with 7 nucleotides matching TRBD2. CDR3 size: 15 residues. The germline gives CDR1 GTSNPN, CDR2 SVGIG (reference sequence). V shed 3 bases and J 0 bases; nucleotides not matched to a gene: 4. The chain's CDR3 is CAWSAGTTNTGELFF. The CDR3 region has the DNA TGTGCCTGGAGCGCCGGGACTACGAACACCGGGGAGCTGTTTTTT.

The V call is TRBV6-5, the J call TRBJ2-7; D possibly corresponds to TRBD1 (5 bases). This CDR3 is 12 amino acids long. V lost 10 bases and J 4 bases, leaving 14 bases between the germline ends. In germline, CDR1 is MNHEY, CDR2 SVGAGI. The CDR3: CATPTVEYEQYV. The CDR3 bases are TGTGCCACCCCGACAGTGGAGTACGAGCAGTACGTC.

This clone appeared a few times. This chain connects TRBV27 to TRBJ2-1; 13 bases map to TRBD2. V gave up 4 bases and J gave up 0 bases; unmatched junction bases: 6. CDR1 is MNHEY and CDR2 is SMNVEV in the germline V gene (reference sequence). This CDR3 region has 18 residues. In DNA form, the CDR3 reads TGTGCCAGCAGTTCGGGGACTAGCGGGGTGAGCTCCTACAATGAGCAGTTCTTC. It specifies CASSSGTSGVSSYNEQFF.

The genes are TRBV5-1 and TRBJ2-3; perhaps TRBD2 as D (5 bases). This CDR3 contains 14 residues. Per germline, CDR1 SGHRS and CDR2 YFSETQ. The V end was cut by 3 bases, the J end by 2 bases, with 10 bases between. The CDR3 is CASSSGLDTDTQYF. The CDR3 coding sequence is TGCGCCAGCAGCTCCGGACTGGACACAGATACGCAGTATTTT.